This T cell receptor (beta chain) was captured in a study of monozygotic twins with inflammatory bowel disease. The study, taken as a whole, reports: The authors note that differing immunosuppressive treatments may have added variability to patient repertoires. Relative clonotype sharing with others was diminished in IBD patients versus healthy twins, particularly with disease activity.

Every TCR library consumed around 4,000 ng of total RNA. TCRdb re-called the 5' RACE reads and gives one entry per CDR3 protein, without DNA. The specimen's table records around 150,000 distinct CDR3 sequences. With respect to this clonotype: Antigen specificity is unknown.

The total RNA came straight from whole blood, and T cells were not sorted beforehand. Germline values: CDR1 DFQATT, CDR2 SNEGSKA (reference sequence). This CDR3 is 13 amino acids long. Source material: blood. This chain links TRBV20-1 with TRBJ1-1. This receptor was taken from a human donor with ulcerative colitis or Crohn's disease, or a healthy co-twin of an affected twin (not recorded which). The CDR3 region is CSARDKGNTEAFF.